The TCR beta chain described here comes from a study of shared clonotypes between healthy human individuals. The assay was carried out at the deep level. Replicate sorted-subset PCRs were loaded with about 0.2 ug DNA, 25,000 to 30,000 T cell genomes. Repertoires were generated with immunoSEQ multiplex PCR, while TCRdb's copy carries only in-frame clones and drops some. Among fewer than 1.6 million clones listed, less than 99% were seen once. The CDR3 has 16 amino acids. The J segment lost 8 bases and the V segment lost 4 bases, leaving 15 bases of the junction unmatched. The germline gives CDR1 WSHSY, CDR2 SAAADI.

The sequence was obtained from a man younger than 45 in good health. This rearrangement joins TRBV10-2 to TRBJ1-2; 8 bases agree with TRBD1. Source material: naive CD4+ T cells sorted from blood. Subset: CD45RA+ positively selected. CDR3 sequence (DNA): TGCGCCAGCAGTGTTTCCCTGGGGCAGGGGGCGACCGGCTACACCTTC. Protein: CASSVSLGQGATGYTF.